These T cell receptor beta chains were read from a single sample in a study of blood T cell repertoires in COVID-19. TCRdb keeps only in-frame clones here, not all; method: immunoSEQ multiplex PCR. The sample has around 140,000 clones, about 90% seen once. Sequencing input: peripheral blood. The receptors originated from a man in his fifties with active COVID-19. The CDR3 runs from the conserved cysteine through the conserved F or W. The D gene is left open where the match is weak. Some rows mark clone size as missing; the rest say once, few, many or name a class of expanded clone.

clone size,J gene,V gene,D gene,CDR3 protein,CDR3 DNA
once,TRBJ1-5,TRBV24-1,TRBD1,CATSDSGQGGNNQPQHF,TGTGCCACCAGTGATTCAGGACAGGGGGGAAACAATCAGCCCCAGCATTTT
-,TRBJ2-7,TRBV19,TRBD2,CASSALAEGGEQYF,TGTGCCAGTAGTGCACTAGCGGAGGGGGGCGAGCAGTACTTC
-,TRBJ2-3,TRBV5-1,TRBD2,CASSSTGLAGSSSTDTQYF,TGCGCCAGCAGCTCCACTGGACTAGCGGGGAGTTCTTCCACAGATACGCAGTATTTT
-,TRBJ2-7,TRBV12-3/TRBV12-4,-,CASLREYEEQYF,TGTGCCAGCCTCCGCGAGTACGAAGAGCAGTACTTC
-,TRBJ1-2,TRBV5-4,TRBD1,CASSQDRTAWGYTF,TGTGCCAGCAGCCAGGACAGGACCGCCTGGGGCTACACCTTC
-,TRBJ1-1,TRBV2,-,CASSPTATGNTEAFF,TGTGCCAGCAGTCCAACGGCTACAGGGAACACTGAAGCTTTCTTT
-,TRBJ2-7,TRBV3-1/TRBV3-2,TRBD2,CASSLRGTSYEQYF,TGTGCCAGCAGCCTGCGGGGGACCTCCTACGAGCAGTACTTC
-,TRBJ1-1,TRBV5-1,-,CASSLGHSEAFF,TGCGCCAGCTCCCTAGGACACTCTGAAGCTTTCTTT
-,TRBJ1-3,TRBV5-6,-,CASSSPAGNTIYF,TGTGCCAGCAGCTCGCCAGCTGGAAACACCATATATTTT
-,TRBJ1-2,TRBV25-1,-,CASRLNGYGYTF,TGTGCCAGCCGTCTCAACGGCTATGGCTACACCTTC
-,TRBJ2-7,TRBV30,-,CAWSVRGNSEQYF,TGTGCCTGGAGTGTAAGGGGGAACAGCGAGCAGTACTTC
-,TRBJ2-3,TRBV5-8,TRBD2,CASRRGSYTDTQYF,TGTGCCAGCAGGCGGGGGTCCTACACAGATACGCAGTATTTT
-,TRBJ2-3,TRBV29-1,-,CSGRTGTDTQYF,TGCAGCGGTAGAACAGGCACAGATACGCAGTATTTT